This T cell receptor beta chain was documented in a study of cytomegalovirus exposure and HLA in healthy donors. Findings and caveats of the study: It was likely that a cluster of highly shared sequence variants was a sequencing artifact. The investigators catalogued 164 TCR beta chains as cytomegalovirus-associated. A further, later analysis showed that HLA-associated TCR beta chains (compared with equally common others) were more clonally expanded.

Both 60 Vbeta primers and 13 Jbeta primers went into the PCR. Repertoires were generated with immunoSEQ multiplex PCR, while TCRdb's copy carries only in-frame clones and drops some. Here the sample spans fewer than 250,000 clones, roughly 76% being singletons. V shed 6 bases and J shed 7 bases, with 16 bases lying between them. This CDR3 comprises 13 residues. The germline V gene encodes CDR1 MNHEY and CDR2 SVGAGI. A remark on this clone: Its antigen is still unknown.

V is TRBV6-5 and J is TRBJ2-7; TRBD1 is a possible D gene (5 bases). Specimen: PBMCs. The sequence was collected from a woman aged 25 to 45 in good health and CMV-seropositive. The CDR3 sequence: CASSQARVTEQYF. The CDR3 nucleotides read TGTGCCAGCAGCCAGGCCAGGGTTACGGAGCAGTACTTC.